This is a list of T cell receptor beta chains from one sample in a study of cytomegalovirus exposure and HLA in healthy donors. Generated by immunoSEQ multiplex PCR, the TCRdb table keeps only in-frame clones and is missing some. The data show 95,000 to 150,000 clones, around 80% seen once. Source material: PBMCs. The receptors were gathered from a woman in her thirties in good health and CMV-seronegative. The CDR3 runs from the conserved cysteine through the conserved F or W. Fields, in order: clone size, D gene, V gene, J gene, CDR3 protein, CDR3 DNA. D genes are given only for firm matches. Expanded clones are given a class, and other clones once, few, many or no size at all.

clone size: .
D gene: .
V gene: TRBV6-6
J gene: TRBJ1-1
CDR3 protein: CASTQAGQSTEAFF
CDR3 DNA: TGTGCCAGCACCCAAGCGGGGCAGAGCACTGAAGCTTTCTTT

clone size: .
D gene: TRBD1
V gene: TRBV7-2
J gene: TRBJ1-5
CDR3 protein: CASSLGTGGHQPQHF
CDR3 DNA: TGTGCCAGCAGCCTAGGGACAGGAGGTCATCAGCCCCAGCATTTT

clone size: .
D gene: .
V gene: TRBV2
J gene: TRBJ1-2
CDR3 protein: CASRERAGYGYTF
CDR3 DNA: TGTGCCAGCCGTGAGAGGGCAGGATATGGCTACACCTTC

clone size: once
D gene: .
V gene: TRBV20-1
J gene: TRBJ2-7
CDR3 protein: CSATPGYEQYF
CDR3 DNA: TGCAGTGCCACCCCGGGGTACGAGCAGTACTTC

clone size: once
D gene: .
V gene: TRBV30
J gene: TRBJ1-3
CDR3 protein: CAWSMREANTIYF
CDR3 DNA: TGTGCCTGGAGTATGAGGGAAGCAAACACCATATATTTT

clone size: few
D gene: .
V gene: TRBV6-5
J gene: TRBJ1-5
CDR3 protein: CASSPNRDQPQHF
CDR3 DNA: TGTGCCAGCAGCCCCAACAGGGACCAGCCCCAGCATTTT

clone size: .
D gene: TRBD1
V gene: TRBV19
J gene: TRBJ2-3
CDR3 protein: CASSRGTGGSDTQYF
CDR3 DNA: TGTGCCAGTAGTAGGGGGACAGGGGGGTCAGATACGCAGTATTTT

clone size: .
D gene: TRBD2
V gene: TRBV5-1
J gene: TRBJ2-1
CDR3 protein: CASSLTSGGNNEQFF
CDR3 DNA: TGCGCCAGCAGCTTGACTAGCGGGGGGAATAATGAGCAGTTCTTC

clone size: once
D gene: .
V gene: TRBV6-1
J gene: TRBJ1-3
CDR3 protein: CASRREPGNTIYF
CDR3 DNA: TGTGCCAGCCGCAGGGAACCTGGAAACACCATATATTTT

clone size: .
D gene: TRBD1
V gene: TRBV5-1
J gene: TRBJ2-1
CDR3 protein: CASRNRGRGYNEQFF
CDR3 DNA: TGCGCCAGCAGGAACAGGGGCAGGGGTTATAATGAGCAGTTCTTC

clone size: .
D gene: TRBD2
V gene: TRBV30
J gene: TRBJ2-5
CDR3 protein: CAWSPRTSGRDETQYF
CDR3 DNA: TGTGCCTGGAGCCCAAGGACTAGCGGGAGAGACGAGACCCAGTACTTC

clone size: .
D gene: TRBD1
V gene: TRBV5-4
J gene: TRBJ2-7
CDR3 protein: CASSLDRGNRGQYF
CDR3 DNA: TGTGCCAGCAGCTTGGACAGGGGAAATAGAGGACAGTACTTC

clone size: .
D gene: .
V gene: TRBV18
J gene: TRBJ2-7
CDR3 protein: CASSPPGRGGEQYF
CDR3 DNA: TGTGCCAGCTCCCCTCCCGGGCGGGGTGGCGAGCAGTACTTC

clone size: .
D gene: .
V gene: TRBV10-2
J gene: TRBJ2-1
CDR3 protein: CASSESAGPYNEQFF
CDR3 DNA: TGCGCCAGCAGTGAGTCTGCGGGGCCATACAATGAGCAGTTCTTC

clone size: .
D gene: TRBD1
V gene: TRBV7-9
J gene: TRBJ1-2
CDR3 protein: CSSSLAGTGGPYGYTF
CDR3 DNA: TGTTCCAGCAGCTTAGCCGGGACAGGGGGCCCCTATGGCTACACCTTC

clone size: .
D gene: .
V gene: TRBV6-5
J gene: TRBJ1-1
CDR3 protein: CASNLDKNTEAFF
CDR3 DNA: TGTGCCAGCAATCTGGACAAGAACACTGAAGCTTTCTTT

clone size: .
D gene: TRBD2
V gene: TRBV9
J gene: TRBJ2-3
CDR3 protein: CASSGGLPNADTQYF
CDR3 DNA: TGTGCCAGCAGCGGGGGACTACCCAACGCAGATACGCAGTATTTT

clone size: few
D gene: .
V gene: TRBV30
J gene: TRBJ1-6
CDR3 protein: CAWKARNYSPLHF
CDR3 DNA: TGTGCCTGGAAGGCCAGGAACTATTCACCCCTCCACTTT

clone size: .
D gene: .
V gene: TRBV4-1
J gene: TRBJ2-1
CDR3 protein: CASSQGGEQFF
CDR3 DNA: TGCGCCAGCAGCCAAGGTGGCGAGCAGTTCTTC

clone size: .
D gene: .
V gene: TRBV6-6
J gene: TRBJ2-5
CDR3 protein: CASIITGQGGTQYF
CDR3 DNA: TGTGCCAGCATCATTACGGGGCAGGGGGGGACCCAGTACTTC

clone size: few
D gene: .
V gene: TRBV29-1
J gene: TRBJ2-2
CDR3 protein: CSAEPTGTNTGELFF
CDR3 DNA: TGCAGCGCCGAGCCGACAGGCACCAACACCGGGGAGCTGTTTTTT

clone size: .
D gene: TRBD1
V gene: TRBV9
J gene: TRBJ2-5
CDR3 protein: CASSVGDRGIETQYF
CDR3 DNA: TGTGCCAGCAGCGTGGGGGACAGGGGGATAGAGACCCAGTACTTC

clone size: few
D gene: .
V gene: TRBV30
J gene: TRBJ1-1
CDR3 protein: CAPRENTEAFF
CDR3 DNA: TGTGCCCCGAGGGAGAACACTGAAGCTTTCTTT

clone size: once
D gene: .
V gene: TRBV5-4
J gene: TRBJ1-3
CDR3 protein: CASSFRDSGNTIYF
CDR3 DNA: TGTGCCAGCAGCTTTCGGGACTCTGGAAACACCATATATTTT

clone size: .
D gene: .
V gene: TRBV7-9
J gene: TRBJ1-2
CDR3 protein: CASSSAGESAYGYTF
CDR3 DNA: TGTGCCAGCAGCTCCGCCGGGGAGTCTGCCTATGGCTACACCTTC

clone size: .
D gene: .
V gene: TRBV14
J gene: TRBJ1-1
CDR3 protein: CASSQEARYTEAFF
CDR3 DNA: TGTGCCAGCAGCCAAGAGGCCAGGTACACTGAAGCTTTCTTT

clone size: .
D gene: .
V gene: TRBV6-5
J gene: TRBJ1-5
CDR3 protein: CASSRTVGQPQHF
CDR3 DNA: TGTGCCAGCAGCCGGACAGTAGGACAGCCCCAGCATTTT

clone size: .
D gene: TRBD2
V gene: TRBV13
J gene: TRBJ2-3
CDR3 protein: CASSLEGRDGGASTDTQYF
CDR3 DNA: TGTGCCAGCAGCTTAGAGGGCCGTGACGGGGGGGCTAGCACAGATACGCAGTATTTT

clone size: .
D gene: .
V gene: TRBV5-1
J gene: TRBJ2-1
CDR3 protein: CASSAGRNNEQFF
CDR3 DNA: TGCGCCAGCAGTGCAGGGCGCAACAATGAGCAGTTCTTC

clone size: once
D gene: TRBD2
V gene: TRBV30
J gene: TRBJ2-7
CDR3 protein: CAWSPAKGLASEQYF
CDR3 DNA: TGTGCCTGGAGCCCTGCTAAGGGACTAGCATCCGAGCAGTACTTC

clone size: few
D gene: TRBD2
V gene: TRBV6-6
J gene: TRBJ2-7
CDR3 protein: CASSYLAGDFYEQYF
CDR3 DNA: TGTGCCAGCAGTTACTTAGCGGGAGACTTTTACGAGCAGTACTTC

clone size: .
D gene: .
V gene: TRBV5-1
J gene: TRBJ2-1
CDR3 protein: CASSRSSESYNEQFF
CDR3 DNA: TGCGCCAGCAGCAGATCTAGCGAATCCTACAATGAGCAGTTCTTC

clone size: .
D gene: .
V gene: TRBV11-2
J gene: TRBJ2-4
CDR3 protein: CASSLERSPAKNIQYF
CDR3 DNA: TGTGCCAGCAGCTTAGAAAGGAGTCCAGCCAAAAACATTCAGTACTTC

clone size: .
D gene: .
V gene: TRBV5-1
J gene: TRBJ2-7
CDR3 protein: CASSWAGAHEQYF
CDR3 DNA: TGCGCCAGCAGCTGGGCAGGGGCGCACGAGCAGTACTTC

clone size: .
D gene: .
V gene: TRBV11-3
J gene: TRBJ2-7
CDR3 protein: CASSLGPGNYEQYF
CDR3 DNA: TGTGCCAGCAGCTTAGGGCCAGGGAACTACGAGCAGTACTTC

clone size: few
D gene: .
V gene: TRBV5-1
J gene: TRBJ1-1
CDR3 protein: CASSLPTGGYTEAFF
CDR3 DNA: TGCGCCAGCAGCTTGCCTACAGGAGGGTACACTGAAGCTTTCTTT

clone size: few
D gene: .
V gene: TRBV29-1
J gene: TRBJ2-1
CDR3 protein: CSDVPSSYNEQFF
CDR3 DNA: TGCAGCGATGTACCCAGCTCCTACAATGAGCAGTTCTTC

clone size: .
D gene: .
V gene: TRBV21-1
J gene: TRBJ2-7
CDR3 protein: CASNKTRRYEQYF
CDR3 DNA: TGTGCCAGCAACAAGACTAGGCGGTACGAGCAGTACTTC

clone size: .
D gene: .
V gene: TRBV29-1
J gene: TRBJ2-1
CDR3 protein: CSVAGPKGGSSYNEQFF
CDR3 DNA: TGCAGCGTTGCGGGCCCAAAAGGGGGAAGCTCCTACAATGAGCAGTTCTTC

clone size: .
D gene: TRBD1
V gene: TRBV11-2
J gene: TRBJ1-2
CDR3 protein: CASSLTGSTAF
CDR3 DNA: TGTGCCAGCAGCCTGACAGGGAGCACGGCCTTC

clone size: .
D gene: .
V gene: TRBV11-3
J gene: TRBJ1-2
CDR3 protein: CASSLEVAGQGYTF
CDR3 DNA: TGTGCCAGCAGCTTAGAAGTTGCAGGCCAGGGCTACACCTTC

clone size: .
D gene: TRBD2
V gene: TRBV10-3
J gene: TRBJ2-1
CDR3 protein: CAISGIGTSGTYNEQFF
CDR3 DNA: TGTGCCATCAGTGGGATTGGGACTAGCGGGACCTACAATGAGCAGTTCTTC

clone size: .
D gene: TRBD1
V gene: TRBV27
J gene: TRBJ1-2
CDR3 protein: CASSLSGTGDGYTF
CDR3 DNA: TGTGCCAGCAGTTTATCGGGGACAGGGGATGGCTACACCTTC

clone size: .
D gene: TRBD2
V gene: TRBV18
J gene: TRBJ2-7
CDR3 protein: CASSPRGSGGTYEQYF
CDR3 DNA: TGTGCCAGCTCACCGCGCGGTAGCGGGGGAACCTACGAGCAGTACTTC

clone size: .
D gene: TRBD2
V gene: TRBV7-3
J gene: TRBJ2-5
CDR3 protein: CASSPSGTSGETQYF
CDR3 DNA: TGTGCCAGCAGCCCTTCCGGGACTAGTGGAGAGACCCAGTACTTC

clone size: .
D gene: TRBD1
V gene: TRBV11-3
J gene: TRBJ1-1
CDR3 protein: CASSSWGPGGNTEAFF
CDR3 DNA: TGTGCCAGCAGCTCTTGGGGTCCAGGGGGAAACACTGAAGCTTTCTTT